This T cell receptor beta chain originates from a study of blood T cell repertoires in COVID-19. Study-level information: COVID-19 samples, acute and convalescent, were from the United States, Italy and Spain.

This CDR3 is built from 13 residues. V lost 8 bases and J lost 4, with 12 bases in between. Germline V gene sequence: CDR1 SNHLY, CDR2 FYNNEI. Individuals aged roughly 18 to 95 years were recruited from 24 US areas. Cohort placement rested on clinical history that participants reported themselves. In the original analysis: Amplification from reference gene primers served as the basis for estimated nucleated cell counts. Method: immunoSEQ multiplex PCR; TCRdb's copy keeps in-frame clones and lacks some. The DNA was the basis for D and trimming; V, J and clone size are from that table. Of under 300,000 clones listed, around nine tenths are singletons.

The genes are TRBV2 and TRBJ1-5; the D gene is possibly TRBD1 (5 bases). This sequence was found in a woman between 45 and 60 years old who had recovered from COVID-19. What was sequenced was PBMCs or T cells enriched from blood (not recorded which). The CDR3 region has the DNA TGTGCCAGCTGGGGGGGGGAGAATCAGCCCCAGCATTTT. It translates to CASWGGENQPQHF. Using reference TRBV2 and TRBJ1-5 for the parts outside the CDR3, the full variable domain is EPEVTQTPSHQVTQMGQEVILRCVPISNHLYFYWYRQILGQKVEFLVSFYNNEISEKSEIFDDQFSVERPDGSNFTLKIRSTKLEDSAMYFCASWGGENQPQHFGDGTRLSIL.